This T cell receptor beta chain is drawn from a study of T cell repertoires in cytomegalovirus infection. Study context: Public TCR beta signature analysis indicated the presence of both CMV infection and matching HLA type. General study points: CMV-specific TCR beta clonotypes restricted by HLA-C were the ones dominating the ex vivo response.

Of note for this clonotype: Its antigen is undetermined.

TCRdb re-derived calls from the reads in MiXCR, one entry per CDR3 protein. The profile shows 200,000 to 300,000 distinct CDR3 sequences, around 9% of them singletons. The material sequenced was PBMCs. This sequence originates from a human donor in good health (CMV status not recorded). Some clones in this sample may be carry-over from other donors' samples.

The CDR3 DNA reads as TGCAGTGTTCAGACAGGGGGCCTCTATAATTCACCCCTCCACTTT. It translates to CSVQTGGLYNSPLHF. The chain links TRBV20-1 to TRBJ1-6; 10 nucleotides match TRBD1. This CDR3 comprises 15 residues. With V trimmed by 7 bases and J by 3 bases, 6 bases remained unmatched. Germline lookup yields CDR1 DFQATT and CDR2 SNEGSKA (reference sequence).